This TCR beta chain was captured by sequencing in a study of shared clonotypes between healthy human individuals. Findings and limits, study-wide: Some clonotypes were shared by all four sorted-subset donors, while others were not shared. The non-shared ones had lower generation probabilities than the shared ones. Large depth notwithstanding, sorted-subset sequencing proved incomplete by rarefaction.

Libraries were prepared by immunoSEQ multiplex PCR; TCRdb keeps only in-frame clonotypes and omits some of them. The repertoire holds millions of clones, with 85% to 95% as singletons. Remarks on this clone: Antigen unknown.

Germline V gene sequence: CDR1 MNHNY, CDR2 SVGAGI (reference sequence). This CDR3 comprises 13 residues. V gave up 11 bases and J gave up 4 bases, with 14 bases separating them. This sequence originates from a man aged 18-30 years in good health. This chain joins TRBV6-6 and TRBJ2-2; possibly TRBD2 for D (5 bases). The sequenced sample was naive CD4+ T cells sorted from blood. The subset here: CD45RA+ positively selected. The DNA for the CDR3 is TGTGCCGCCTCGAGGGTAGTCACCGGGGAGCTGTTTTTT. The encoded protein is CAASRVVTGELFF.